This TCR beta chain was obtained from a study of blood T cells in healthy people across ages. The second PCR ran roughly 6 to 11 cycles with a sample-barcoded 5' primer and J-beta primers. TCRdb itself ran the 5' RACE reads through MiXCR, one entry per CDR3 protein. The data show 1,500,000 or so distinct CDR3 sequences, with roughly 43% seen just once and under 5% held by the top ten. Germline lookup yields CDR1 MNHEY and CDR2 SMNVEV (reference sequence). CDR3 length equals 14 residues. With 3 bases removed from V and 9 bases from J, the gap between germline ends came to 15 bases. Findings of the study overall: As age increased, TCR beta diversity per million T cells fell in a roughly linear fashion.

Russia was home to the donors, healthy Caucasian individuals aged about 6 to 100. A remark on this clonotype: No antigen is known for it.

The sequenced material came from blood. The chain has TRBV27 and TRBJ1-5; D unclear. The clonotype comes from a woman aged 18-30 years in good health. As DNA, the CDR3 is TGTGCCAGCAGTTTGATAGGTGAATCATCGCCCCAGCATTTT. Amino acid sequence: CASSLIGESSPQHF.